Below, 14 T cell receptor beta chains from the same sample are listed, as sequenced in a study of Ad26.COV2.S vaccination and SARS-CoV-2 variants. TCRdb keeps only in-frame clones here, not all; method: immunoSEQ multiplex PCR. The sample includes more than 150,000 clones, roughly 87% seen only once; the top ten take more than 4.5%. Sample: peripheral blood, taken after recovery from COVID-19. These receptors were obtained from a human donor who had recovered from COVID-19.

The chain has TRBV4-1 and TRBJ2-7, with D perhaps matching TRBD1 (5 bases). Germline lookup yields CDR1 MGHRA and CDR2 YSYEKL. CDR3 length: 13 amino acids. Trimming shortened V by 3 bases and J by 7 bases, and 13 bases separated the two germline ends. This chain's CDR3 is CASSQRDRSEQYF. CDR3 nucleotide sequence: TGCGCCAGCAGCCAGAGAGACAGAAGTGAGCAGTACTTC.

This clone came up a few times. The V call is TRBV2, the J call TRBJ2-3, with TRBD1 matching 10 bases. V dropped 6 bases and J dropped 2; count of bases not matched to a gene: 14. Germline V gene data show CDR1 as SNHLY and CDR2 as FYNNEI. CDR3 length equals 18 residues. As DNA, the CDR3 is TGTGCCAGCAGGACCCCCGACAGGGGGCGAGGGCCCACAGATACGCAGTATTTT. Protein product: CASRTPDRGRGPTDTQYF.

The CDR3 spells CASSSRLAPSYEQYF. In DNA form, the CDR3 reads TGTGCCAGCAGCTCACGACTAGCGCCGTCCTACGAGCAGTACTTC. V usage is TRBV7-8 and J usage is TRBJ2-7; TRBD2 matches at 8 bases. The CDR3 covers 15 residues. V trimming: 4 bases; J trimming: 1 base; junction bases outside the gene matches: 6. The germline CDR1 and CDR2 sequences are SGHVS and FQNEAQ. Full variable domain (outside the CDR3, taken from reference TRBV7-8 and TRBJ2-7): GAGVSQSPRYKVAKRGQDVALRCDPISGHVSLFWYQQALGQGPEFLTYFQNEAQLDKSGLPSDRFFAERPEGSVSTLKIQRTQQEDSAVYLCASSSRLAPSYEQYFGPGTRLTVT.

The chain employs TRBV21-1 and TRBJ1-2. TRBV21-1 is a documented pseudogene. This CDR3 region has 13 residues. CDR3 sequence: CASSKWSNYGYTF. CDR3 nucleotides: TGTGCCAGCAGCAAGTGGAGCAACTATGGCTACACCTTC.

The genes are TRBV5-4 and TRBJ1-1; unclear D gene. CDR3 length: 16 residues. Germline assignment: CDR1 SGHNT and CDR2 YYREEE (reference sequence). With 4 bases removed from V and 3 bases from J, the gap between germline ends came to 19 bases. CDR3 nucleotides: TGTGCCAGCAGCGTTATAGGGAAGTCCGCGGACACTGAAGCTTTCTTT. It translates to CASSVIGKSADTEAFF.

V and J are TRBV7-9 and TRBJ2-2; D gene uncertain. This CDR3 contains 14 residues. V lost 1 base and J 5 bases, leaving 8 bases between the germline ends. Germline V lookup: CDR1 SEHNR, CDR2 FQNEAQ (reference sequence). This CDR3 reads CASSLGVATGELFF. In nucleotides, the CDR3 is TGTGCCAGCAGCTTAGGGGTAGCTACCGGGGAGCTGTTTTTT. The variable domain in full, with the rest retrieved from reference TRBV7-9 and TRBJ2-2, is DTGVSQNPRHKITKRGQNVTFRCDPISEHNRLYWYRQTLGQGPEFLTYFQNEAQLEKSRLLSDRFSAERPKGSFSTLEIQRTEQGDSAMYLCASSLGVATGELFFGEGSRLTVL.

The J gene is TRBJ2-7, the V gene TRBV5-1; D is uncertain. CDR1 is SGHRS, CDR2 YFSETQ, per germline. Trimming cost V 3 bases and J 5 bases, with 12 bases left between them. The CDR3 is made up of 13 amino acids. The CDR3 protein is CASSYRVTNEQYF. In DNA, the CDR3 is TGCGCCAGCAGCTACCGGGTTACAAACGAGCAGTACTTC.

V usage is TRBV7-2 and J usage is TRBJ1-5, with D uncertain. This CDR3 is 14 amino acids long. Germline V lookup: CDR1 SGHTA, CDR2 FQGNSA. The V and J ends lost 2 bases and 4 bases respectively, with 9 bases between them. The CDR3, as DNA: TGTGCCAGCAGCTTAACCTCTGGGAATCAGCCCCAGCATTTT. Translating gives CASSLTSGNQPQHF.

The chain carries TRBV11-3 and TRBJ2-1, with 8 nucleotides matching TRBD2. The CDR3 is 14 residues long. The germline V gene encodes CDR1 SGHNT and CDR2 YENEEA. Trimming at V came to 3 bases and at J to 7 bases, leaving 5 bases not matched to a gene. This CDR3 is CASSFTGRANEQFF. The CDR3 nucleotides read TGTGCCAGCAGCTTCACCGGGAGGGCGAATGAGCAGTTCTTC.

The chain employs TRBV5-1 and TRBJ2-5; D not resolved. Trimming stripped 0 bases from V and 3 bases from J, with 18 bases between. Per the germline V gene, CDR1 is SGHRS and CDR2 is YFSETQ. The length of the CDR3 is 17 residues. Here the CDR3 DNA reads TGCGCCAGCAGCTTGGCCCCCACGGCAGGTACGGAAGAGACCCAGTACTTC. Its protein product is CASSLAPTAGTEETQYF.

As concerns this clone: Other DNA sequences in the sample encode the same CDR3. The CDR3 DNA sequence: TGTGCCAGCAGTTCGTCCTACGAGCAGTACTTC. This translates into CASSSSYEQYF. The V call is TRBV12-3 or TRBV12-4, the J call TRBJ2-7; D ambiguous. This CDR3 has 11 residues. The V and J ends lost 4 bases and 1 base respectively, with 2 bases between them.

The chain has TRBV5-5 and TRBJ2-2, with D maybe TRBD1 (6 bases). The CDR3 runs to 17 residues. Trimming removed 0 bases at V and 1 base at J, with 13 bases between. Germline assignment: CDR1 SGHKS and CDR2 YYEKEE (reference sequence). Here the CDR3 DNA reads TGTGCCAGCAGCTTGGAGGCCAGGGGTCGGAACACCGGGGAGCTGTTTTTT. Translated: CASSLEARGRNTGELFF.

The chain is built from TRBV19 and TRBJ2-1; possible D gene TRBD2, 5 bases. V shed 3 bases and J shed 4 bases, with 13 bases lying between them. CDR1 LNHDA and CDR2 SQIVND come from the germline V gene (reference sequence). CDR3 size: 15 residues. The CDR3 region has the DNA TGTGCCAGTAGTATTAAAGCGGAAACTTACAATGAGCAGTTCTTC. Amino acids: CASSIKAETYNEQFF.

The chain is built from TRBV3-1 (or the pseudogene TRBV3-2) and TRBJ1-1, with 7 bases matching TRBD1. The CDR3 length is 12 residues. The germline CDR1 and CDR2 sequences are LGHDT and YNNKEL (reference sequence). The V segment lost 5 bases and the J segment 11 bases; nucleotides outside the gene matches: 8. CDR3 in DNA: TGTGCCAGCAGCTGGGGACAGCATGCGGCTTTCTTT. Translating it yields CASSWGQHAAFF.